These 27 T cell receptor beta chains were sequenced from one sample in a study of identical twins. TCRdb redid the calling of the 5' RACE reads with MiXCR, one entry per CDR3 protein. The profile shows approximately 890,000 distinct CDR3 sequences, about 12% of them singletons. These records were also assigned to another study, of yellow fever vaccine responses in identical twins.

The sequencing sample was made of PBMCs. These receptors were taken from a woman younger than 30 in good health.

This clonotype was counted a few times. This chain links TRBV25-1 with TRBJ1-2; 10 nucleotides align to TRBD1. The V gene's germline CDR1 is MGHDK and CDR2 SYGVNS. V lost 7 bases to trimming and J lost 8 bases; unmatched junction nucleotides: 7. The CDR3 runs 13 residues. The CDR3 DNA is TGTGCCAGCACGCAGGGGACAGGGGTAGGCTACACCTTC. Its translation is CASTQGTGVGYTF.

The genes are TRBV7-2 and TRBJ2-3; D is uncertain. The V end lost 5 bases, the J end lost 4 bases, and 7 bases lay between the germline ends. This CDR3 is 12 amino acids long. Germline V gives CDR1 SGHTA, CDR2 FQGNSA. The CDR3 region has the DNA TGTGCCAGCAGCCCGGTGGCAGATACGCAGTATTTT. The encoded protein is CASSPVADTQYF.

The chain recombines TRBV6-1 with TRBJ2-5; D not resolved. The CDR3 has 15 amino acids. V lost 6 bases to trimming and J lost 4 bases, with 18 bases between them. The germline V gene encodes CDR1 MNHNS and CDR2 SASEGT. The CDR3 protein is CASSPEVGSPETQYF. CDR3 sequence (DNA): TGTGCCAGCAGCCCAGAGGTTGGATCCCCAGAGACCCAGTACTTC.

This clonotype was recorded a few times. The DNA of the CDR3 is TGCAGTGCTACGGACAGGACGAACACTGAAGCTTTCTTT. Translation: CSATDRTNTEAFF. The V call is TRBV20-1, the J call TRBJ1-1; TRBD1 aligns across 7 bases. CDR3 size: 13 residues. CDR1 and CDR2 from the germline V gene are DFQATT and SNEGSKA (reference sequence). V gave up 4 bases and J gave up 1 base; unmatched junction bases: 3.

A few counts support this clonotype. This chain links TRBV5-1 with TRBJ1-1; 7 nucleotides align to TRBD1. The ends lost 3 bases at V and 6 bases at J; junction bases unmatched: 5. Germline V lookup: CDR1 SGHRS, CDR2 YFSETQ. The CDR3 has 13 amino acids. Here the CDR3 reads CASSSGQTSEAFF. CDR3 bases: TGCGCCAGCAGCTCGGGACAGACTTCTGAAGCTTTCTTT.

The V call is TRBV15, the J call TRBJ2-7, with 7 bases fitting TRBD1. Germline V gives CDR1 LNHNV, CDR2 YYDKDF (reference sequence). The CDR3 consists of 14 residues. Losses at the gene ends were 4 bases for V and 1 base for J; bases not matched to a gene: 4. The CDR3 DNA reads as TGTGCCACCAGCAACGAGGGACAGTCCTACGAGCAGTACTTC. Residues: CATSNEGQSYEQYF.

The rearrangement links TRBV24-1 to TRBJ2-1; 10 bases fit TRBD2. The CDR3 runs 16 residues. CDR1 is KGHDR, CDR2 SFDVKD, per germline. Trimming at V came to 4 bases and at J to 2 bases, leaving 4 bases not matched to a gene. The CDR3 region has the DNA TGTGCCACCAGTGAGGAACTAGCGGGGCCCTACAATGAGCAGTTCTTC. It yields the protein CATSEELAGPYNEQFF.

This clonotype was counted between two and nine times. V and J are TRBV21-1 and TRBJ1-2; the table's D gene call, TRBD1, was not cross checked with the DNA. TRBV21-1 is shown as a pseudogene. This CDR3 is built from 17 residues. This chain's CDR3 is CASAIRFGDQFNYGYTF. CDR3 nucleotides: TGTGCCAGCGCCATCCGCTTTGGGGACCAATTTAACTATGGCTACACCTTC.

This clonotype was observed a handful of times. This chain connects TRBV12-3 or TRBV12-4 to TRBJ1-5, with D possibly matching TRBD1 (6 bases). The V and J ends lost 7 bases and 4 bases respectively, with 11 bases between them. This CDR3 has 13 amino acids. For the CDR3, the DNA is TGTGCCAGCACCCGGCAGGGGAATCAGCCCCAGCATTTT. Protein sequence: CASTRQGNQPQHF.

The rearrangement links TRBV29-1 to TRBJ1-1, with a possible D match to TRBD1 (5 bases). The CDR3 is 14 residues long. Between the trimmed V and J ends, which lost 2 bases and 8 bases, there was a span of 18 bases. The germline gives CDR1 SQVTM, CDR2 ANQGSEA. The chain's CDR3 is CSVEPHLRGGEAFF. In nucleotides, the CDR3 is TGCAGCGTTGAACCCCATTTGCGGGGCGGCGAAGCTTTCTTT. Based on the CDR3 plus reference TRBV29-1 and TRBJ1-1, the full variable domain is SAVISQKPSRDICQRGTSLTIQCQVDSQVTMMFWYRQQPGQSLTLIATANQGSEATYESGFVIDKFPISRPNLTFSTLTVSNMSPEDSSIYLCSVEPHLRGGEAFFGQGTRLTVV.

The table lists this clonotype with a few counts. The V call is TRBV7-6, the J call TRBJ2-1; TRBD2 agrees at 13 bases. Germline V gives CDR1 SGHVS, CDR2 FNYEAQ. CDR3 size: 14 residues. V dropped 5 bases and J dropped 10; count of bases not matched to a gene: 5. CDR3 amino acids: CASSPQTSGGEQFF. DNA for the CDR3: TGTGCCAGCAGCCCACAGACTAGCGGGGGGGAGCAGTTCTTC.

This clonotype was detected once. The V call is TRBV12-3 or TRBV12-4, the J call TRBJ2-1; D assignment may be TRBD1 or TRBD2 (5 bases each). V lost 3 bases, J lost 5 bases, and 17 bases lay in between. The CDR3 has 16 amino acids. The CDR3 DNA reads TGTGCCAGCAGTTTGGGACGACGCGTAGCAAACAATGAGCAGTTCTTC. As protein: CASSLGRRVANNEQFF.

This clonotype was counted ten times or more. This chain connects TRBV12-3 or TRBV12-4 to TRBJ2-7, with D unresolved. The CDR3 totals 12 residues. Between the trimmed V and J ends, which lost 6 bases and 6 bases, there was a span of 12 bases. CDR3 amino acids: CASSLDPGEQYF. The CDR3 DNA is TGTGCCAGCAGCCTGGACCCGGGCGAGCAGTACTTC.

This clonotype has only a few counts. The chain joins TRBV5-1 to TRBJ2-5; D uncertain. The CDR3 loop spans 17 amino acids. V was clipped by 0 bases and J by 1 base, with 16 bases between them. CDR1 is SGHRS, CDR2 YFSETQ, per germline. The CDR3 loop is CASSLAGDPTTQETQYF. The DNA of the CDR3 is TGCGCCAGCAGCTTGGCGGGCGATCCGACGACCCAAGAGACCCAGTACTTC.

V gene TRBV7-9 combines with J gene TRBJ2-4; TRBD1 matches 7 bases. This CDR3 region has 15 residues. Germline V gives CDR1 SEHNR, CDR2 FQNEAQ (reference sequence). V dropped 4 bases and J dropped 8; count of bases not matched to a gene: 11. CDR3 DNA sequence: TGTGCCAGCAGCTCTCCGACAGGGCTATTGGACATTCAGTACTTC. As protein: CASSSPTGLLDIQYF.

The DNA for the CDR3 is TGTGCCACCTCGGGACAGAATTACGAGCAGTACTTC. Encoded protein: CATSGQNYEQYF. The genes are TRBV10-3 and TRBJ2-7; 7 bases line up with TRBD1. The CDR3 is made up of 12 amino acids. The V and J ends lost 10 bases and 4 bases, in that order; junction bases with no gene match: 7. Looked up from germline, CDR1 is ENHRY and CDR2 is SYGVKD.

This CDR3 reads CATSRVPGWSDRHEQYF. Here the CDR3 DNA reads TGTGCCACCAGCAGAGTTCCTGGCTGGAGCGACCGTCACGAGCAGTACTTC. The V gene is TRBV15, the J gene TRBJ2-7; no firm D call. This CDR3 has 17 amino acids. Germline assignment: CDR1 LNHNV and CDR2 YYDKDF (reference sequence). V lost 1 base and J 5 bases, leaving 21 bases between the germline ends.

The J gene is TRBJ2-1, the V gene TRBV24-1; no definite D call. The length of the CDR3 is 16 residues. V shed 1 base and J shed 0 bases, with 9 bases lying between them. Germline V gene lookup returns CDR1 KGHDR and CDR2 SFDVKD. CDR3 bases: TGTGCCACCAGTGATTTTGCTGCCAGCTCCTACAATGAGCAGTTCTTC. This encodes CATSDFAASSYNEQFF.

The chain has TRBV28 and TRBJ2-1; 7 bases fit TRBD2. Trimming at V came to 6 bases and at J to 7 bases, leaving 21 bases not matched to a gene. The CDR3 runs 18 residues. Germline values: CDR1 MDHEN, CDR2 SYDVKM. The CDR3 loop is CASSPFKGGSDMWNEQFF. CDR3 coding DNA: TGTGCCAGCAGCCCGTTTAAGGGCGGGAGTGATATGTGGAATGAGCAGTTCTTC.

In this sample, this clonotype turned up a few times. V gene TRBV15 combines with J gene TRBJ1-5; D unresolved. CDR1 is LNHNV, CDR2 YYDKDF, per germline (reference sequence). With 9 bases removed from V and 4 bases from J, the gap between germline ends came to 16 bases. The length of the CDR3 is 14 residues. The CDR3 sequence: CATRPAGSNQPQHF. The CDR3, as DNA: TGTGCCACGCGCCCCGCTGGGAGTAATCAGCCCCAGCATTTT.

The CDR3 reads CSATRLAGIQETQYF. The CDR3 DNA is TGCAGTGCTACCCGACTAGCGGGGATCCAAGAGACCCAGTACTTC. This rearrangement joins TRBV20-1 to TRBJ2-5, with 11 positions matching TRBD2. The germline V gene encodes CDR1 DFQATT and CDR2 SNEGSKA (reference sequence). V gave up 4 bases and J gave up 1 base; unmatched junction bases: 5. CDR3 length: 15 amino acids.

The CDR3 DNA sequence: TGTGCCAGCAGGACAGAATCAACTAATGAAAAACTGTTTTTT. Translating it yields CASRTESTNEKLFF. V usage is TRBV2 and J usage is TRBJ1-4, with D possibly TRBD1 on 5 matching bases. The length of the CDR3 is 14 residues. V was pared by 6 bases and J by 0 bases, with 8 bases between. Germline CDR1 is SNHLY and CDR2 is FYNNEI.

This chain's CDR3 is CASSSSGGRADTQYF. Written as DNA, the CDR3 is TGTGCCAGCAGTTCTAGCGGGGGGCGGGCAGATACGCAGTATTTT. The chain has TRBV12-3 or TRBV12-4 and TRBJ2-3; TRBD2 aligns across 11 bases. V was clipped by 4 bases and J by 4 bases; unmatched bases: 4. The CDR3 length is 15 residues.

This clonotype was seen ten or more times. The rearrangement links TRBV28 to TRBJ2-2, with D possibly being TRBD2 (5 bases). The CDR3 is 14 residues long. CDR1 and CDR2 (germline): MDHEN, SYDVKM. Trimming cost V 6 bases and J 0 bases, with 8 bases left between them. The CDR3 reads CASSPGTNTGELFF. CDR3 nucleotides: TGTGCCAGCAGCCCCGGGACGAACACCGGGGAGCTGTTTTTT.

This clonotype was seen a handful of times. The V call is TRBV6-1, the J call TRBJ2-1, with D perhaps given as TRBD1 or TRBD2 (5 bases each). The CDR3 contains 15 residues. Germline loops: CDR1 MNHNS, CDR2 SASEGT. Trimming pared 6 bases from V and 7 bases from J, leaving 19 bases between. For the CDR3, the DNA is TGTGCCAGCAGACACCGGGACCCTCCGGGGAATGAGCAGTTCTTC. It yields the protein CASRHRDPPGNEQFF.

This clonotype was recorded at least ten times. The chain uses TRBV7-2 and TRBJ2-3; no clear D. Germline values: CDR1 SGHTA, CDR2 FQGNSA. The length of the CDR3 is 13 residues. Trimming removed 1 base from V and 5 bases from J, with 7 bases in between. The CDR3 spells CASSLERRDTQYF. CDR3 nucleotide sequence: TGTGCCAGCAGCTTAGAACGAAGAGATACGCAGTATTTT. Full variable domain (rest looked up from reference TRBV7-2 and TRBJ2-3): GAGVSQSPSNKVTEKGKDVELRCDPISGHTALYWYRQSLGQGLEFLIYFQGNSAPDKSGLPSDRFSAERTGGSVSTLTIQRTQQEDSAVYLCASSLERRDTQYFGPGTRLTVL.

This clonotype was seen a few times. This sequence joins TRBV4-1 and TRBJ2-5, with 8 bases lining up with TRBD1. Germline CDR1 and CDR2: MGHRA and YSYEKL. This CDR3 has 15 residues. Trimming at V came to 1 base and at J to 0 bases, leaving 1 base not matched to a gene. In nucleotides, the CDR3 is TGCGCCAGCAGCCAAGCGGACAGGGACCAAGAGACCCAGTACTTC. The encoded protein is CASSQADRDQETQYF.